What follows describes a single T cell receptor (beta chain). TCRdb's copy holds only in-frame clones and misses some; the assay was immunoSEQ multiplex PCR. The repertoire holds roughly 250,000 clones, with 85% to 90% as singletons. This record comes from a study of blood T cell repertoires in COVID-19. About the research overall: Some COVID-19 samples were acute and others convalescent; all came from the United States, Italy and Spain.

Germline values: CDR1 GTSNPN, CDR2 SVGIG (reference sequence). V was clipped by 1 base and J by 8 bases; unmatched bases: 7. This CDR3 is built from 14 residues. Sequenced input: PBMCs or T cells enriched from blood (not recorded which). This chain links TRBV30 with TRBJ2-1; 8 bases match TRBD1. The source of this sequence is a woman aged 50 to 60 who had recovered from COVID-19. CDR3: CAWSEGQAFDEQFF. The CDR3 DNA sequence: TGTGCCTGGAGTGAGGGACAGGCCTTCGATGAGCAGTTCTTC.